The clone carrying this T cell receptor beta chain was counted ten times or more. The data derive from a study of T-cell reconstitution after alpha-beta-depleted transplantation in children. Unique molecular identifiers featured in how the TCRbeta library was prepared. TCRdb itself ran the PCR reads through MiXCR, one entry per CDR3 protein. The sample holds roughly 500,000 distinct CDR3 sequences, 18% seen once. This sample comprised PBMCs from the stem cell graft donor, obtained from the stem cell graft. The source of this sequence is a human donor who donated a stem cell graft to a child with acute lymphoblastic leukemia.

The chain's CDR3 is CASSLGVAIYNEQFF. The CDR3 nucleotides are TGTGCCAGCAGCTTGGGGGTAGCGATCTACAATGAGCAGTTCTTC. The chain has TRBV5-5 and TRBJ2-1; a weak D match, TRBD2 (5 bases). V lost 0 bases to trimming and J lost 3 bases, with 10 bases between them. CDR1 is SGHKS, CDR2 YYEKEE, per germline (reference sequence). The CDR3 contains 15 residues.